This TCR beta chain was obtained from a study of T cell responses to AZD1222 COVID-19 vaccine. The repertoire was sequenced with immunoSEQ multiplex PCR; TCRdb's copy has only in-frame clones and lacks some. Of some 64,000 clones listed, about 90% are singletons. CDR1 GTSNPN and CDR2 SVGIG come from the germline V gene (reference sequence). The V and J ends lost 2 bases and 4 bases respectively, with 13 bases between them. The CDR3 is made up of 14 amino acids. The sequence was collected from an adult in good health. The source material was peripheral blood, sampled on day 0 of AZD1222 vaccination. The genes are TRBV30 and TRBJ2-3; D is perhaps TRBD2 (7 bases). CDR3 in amino acids: CAWSKGGAPDTQYF. CDR3 coding DNA: TGTGCCTGGAGTAAGGGGGGGGCGCCAGATACGCAGTATTTT.